These 17 T cell receptor beta chains were sequenced from one sample in a study of identifying expanded T cells in peripheral blood. Libraries were prepared by immunoSEQ multiplex PCR; TCRdb keeps only in-frame clonotypes and omits some of them. The top ten hold around 17% of the sample, which has 100,000 or so clones, more than 85% seen once. Sequencing used blood. The receptor set was obtained from a person between 18 and 75 years old in good health.

This chain uses TRBV7-9 with TRBJ1-1; no clear D gene. Looked up from germline, CDR1 is SEHNR and CDR2 is FQNEAQ (reference sequence). The CDR3 has 15 amino acids. Trimming left V 5 bases short and J 1 base short, with 14 bases between. The CDR3 coding sequence is TGTGCCAGCAGCCCCGCCCCCGGACGGAACACTGAAGCTTTCTTT. Its protein product is CASSPAPGRNTEAFF.

The V call is TRBV5-6, the J call TRBJ2-3; 11 nucleotides line up with TRBD2. The CDR3 length is 16 residues. Looked up from germline, CDR1 is SGHDT and CDR2 is YYEEEE. The ends lost 2 bases at V and 4 bases at J; junction bases unmatched: 6. The CDR3 loop reads CASSFQLAGAADTQYF. The CDR3 nucleotides read TGTGCCAGCAGCTTTCAACTAGCGGGGGCGGCAGATACGCAGTATTTT.

The chain couples TRBV7-6 to TRBJ2-3, with 7 bases that match TRBD2. J gave up 2 bases and V 4 bases, and 0 bases lay outside the gene matches. The germline V gene has CDR1 SGHVS and CDR2 FNYEAQ. CDR3 size: 13 residues. The CDR3 is CASSWDYTDTQYF. The CDR3 DNA follows: TGTGCCAGCAGCTGGGACTACACAGATACGCAGTATTTT.

The V and J genes are TRBV10-2 and TRBJ2-2; 10 bases are a match to TRBD1. CDR1 is WSHSY and CDR2 is SAAADI in the germline V gene. The CDR3 totals 18 residues. Trimming removed 8 bases from V and 1 base from J; junction bases left unmatched: 13. CDR3 coding DNA: TGCGCCAGCTCCAAGGGGGGACAGGGGAATTGGAACACCGGGGAGCTGTTTTTT. It is translated as CASSKGGQGNWNTGELFF.

The V and J genes are TRBV28 and TRBJ1-1; D is possibly TRBD1 (6 bases). The germline CDR1 and CDR2 sequences are MDHEN and SYDVKM. V lost 11 bases to trimming and J lost 5 bases, with 24 bases between them. This CDR3 comprises 15 residues. CDR3 DNA: TGTGCCTTATCCACCCCAACAGGGAGAGGGACTGAAGCTTTCTTT. Its protein product is CALSTPTGRGTEAFF.

J is TRBJ2-2 and V is TRBV5-1, with a possible D match to TRBD2 (6 bases). The V gene's germline CDR1 is SGHRS and CDR2 YFSETQ. The CDR3 contains 14 residues. Trimming pared 7 bases from V and 4 bases from J, leaving 14 bases between. For the CDR3, the DNA is TGCGCCAGCCCCAGGGACTTGTCCACCGGGGAGCTGTTTTTT. It codes for CASPRDLSTGELFF.

The chain joins TRBV2 to TRBJ2-1; D not certain. The V and J ends lost 2 bases and 3 bases respectively, with 8 bases between them. CDR3 length equals 14 residues. Looked up from germline, CDR1 is SNHLY and CDR2 is FYNNEI. The CDR3 loop reads CASSESRFYNEQFF. The CDR3 DNA follows: TGTGCCAGCAGTGAATCGCGATTCTACAATGAGCAGTTCTTC.

The chain couples TRBV5-1 to TRBJ2-7, with D perhaps matching TRBD2 (7 bases). The V and J ends lost 0 bases and 0 bases respectively, with 13 bases between them. Germline V CDR1 and CDR2: SGHRS, YFSETQ. CDR3 length: 16 residues. Written as DNA, the CDR3 is TGCGCCAGCAGCTTGGATCGGGGAGGGGGCTCCTACGAGCAGTACTTC. It specifies CASSLDRGGGSYEQYF.

The chain uses TRBV15 and TRBJ2-5; 9 bases are shared with TRBD1. The trim removed 9 bases at V and 5 bases at J, leaving 13 bases unmatched. Germline values: CDR1 LNHNV, CDR2 YYDKDF (reference sequence). The CDR3 spans 15 residues. The CDR3 DNA follows: TGTGCCACGCAGACCGGGACAGGGTCTGGGGAGACCCAGTACTTC. It yields the protein CATQTGTGSGETQYF.

The chain combines TRBV6-6 with TRBJ2-1; 9 nucleotides match TRBD2. The V gene end was trimmed by 8 bases and the J gene end by 9 bases; junction bases not matched to a gene: 11. This CDR3 is 14 amino acids long. Germline V gene data show CDR1 as MNHNY and CDR2 as SVGAGI (reference sequence). The CDR3 is CASGKERGVGEQFF. As DNA, the CDR3 is TGTGCCAGCGGGAAGGAGCGGGGGGTAGGTGAGCAGTTCTTC.

This chain links TRBV25-1 with TRBJ1-1; maybe TRBD1 (5 bases). The CDR3 has 15 residues. Germline assignment: CDR1 MGHDK and CDR2 SYGVNS. V was pared by 8 bases and J by 0 bases, with 16 bases between. CDR3 loop: CASEPRGGMNTEAFF. For the CDR3, the DNA is TGTGCCAGCGAACCCCGGGGGGGGATGAACACTGAAGCTTTCTTT.

This clone appeared once. The genes are TRBV4-3 and TRBJ2-7, with D possibly being TRBD1 or TRBD2 (7 bases each). The V end lost 0 bases, the J end lost 4 bases, and 19 bases lay between the germline ends. CDR3 length: 17 amino acids. Looked up from germline, CDR1 is LGHNA and CDR2 is YSLEER. CDR3 nucleotide sequence: TGCGCCAGCAGCCAAGACGCAAGAGGGAGGGGGCGGTACGAGCAGTACTTC. It translates to CASSQDARGRGRYEQYF.

This clone has more than one count but fewer than ten. The CDR3 DNA follows: TGTGCCACCAGCAGTTTTGGGGGTTCCGGTGAAAAACTGTTTTTT. Translated, it gives CATSSFGGSGEKLFF. The chain links TRBV15 to TRBJ1-4; D might be TRBD1 (5 bases). The CDR3 covers 15 residues. V dropped 3 bases and J dropped 7 bases, with 15 bases sitting between them. Germline V gene sequence: CDR1 LNHNV, CDR2 YYDKDF (reference sequence).

In this sample, this clone turned up once. This sequence joins TRBV12-2 and TRBJ2-1; the table's D call, TRBD1, has no DNA check behind it. TRBV12-2 constitutes a pseudogene. The CDR3 length is 16 residues. CDR3 protein: CASRLAARGLSNEQFF. The CDR3 nucleotides are TGTGCAAGTCGCTTAGCGGCCAGGGGGTTAAGTAATGAGCAGTTCTTC.

The gene calls are TRBV7-8 and TRBJ2-7, with 8 nucleotides matching TRBD1. Germline loops: CDR1 SGHVS, CDR2 FQNEAQ. The junction had 11 bases not matched to a gene; V was cut back by 8 bases and J by 5 bases. CDR3 length: 14 amino acids. The CDR3 loop is CASLTGTGANEQYF. The DNA for the CDR3 is TGTGCCAGCCTGACCGGGACAGGCGCTAACGAGCAGTACTTC.

This clone was recorded only once. The chain carries TRBV11-3 and TRBJ1-1; 8 bases align to TRBD1. CDR3 length: 14 residues. Per germline, CDR1 SGHNT and CDR2 YENEEA. V trimming: 5 bases; J trimming: 3 bases; junction bases outside the gene matches: 5. CDR3 nucleotide sequence: TGTGCCAGCAGCCATCAGGGGGCGGACACTGAAGCTTTCTTT. It translates to CASSHQGADTEAFF.

The V gene is TRBV18, the J gene TRBJ1-1, with 8 nucleotides matching TRBD1. This CDR3 comprises 14 residues. Germline CDR1 reads KGHSH; CDR2 reads LQKENI. V lost 8 bases, J lost 4 bases, and 9 bases stayed unmatched. CDR3 coding DNA: TGTGCCAGCCTTGGACAGGGAAAGTCCACTGAAGCTTTCTTT. Translating it yields CASLGQGKSTEAFF.